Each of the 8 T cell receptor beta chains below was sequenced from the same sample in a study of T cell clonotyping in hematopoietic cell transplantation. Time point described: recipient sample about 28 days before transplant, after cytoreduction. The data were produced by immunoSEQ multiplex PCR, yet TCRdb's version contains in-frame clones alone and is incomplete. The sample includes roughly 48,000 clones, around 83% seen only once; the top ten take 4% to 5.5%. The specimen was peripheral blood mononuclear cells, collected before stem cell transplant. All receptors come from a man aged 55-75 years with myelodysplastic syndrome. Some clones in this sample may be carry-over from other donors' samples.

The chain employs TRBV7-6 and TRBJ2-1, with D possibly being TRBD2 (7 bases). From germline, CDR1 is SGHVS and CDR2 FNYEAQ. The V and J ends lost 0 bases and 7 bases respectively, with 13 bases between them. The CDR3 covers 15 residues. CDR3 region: CASSLAGGGANEQFF. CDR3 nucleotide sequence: TGTGCCAGCAGCTTAGCCGGAGGGGGGGCGAATGAGCAGTTCTTC.

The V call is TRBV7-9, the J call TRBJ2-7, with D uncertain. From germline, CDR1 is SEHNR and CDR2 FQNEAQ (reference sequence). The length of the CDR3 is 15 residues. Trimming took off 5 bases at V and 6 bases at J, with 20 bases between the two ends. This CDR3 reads CASSIPTSWRVEQYF. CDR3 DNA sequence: TGTGCCAGCAGCATCCCGACCAGTTGGAGAGTCGAGCAGTACTTC.

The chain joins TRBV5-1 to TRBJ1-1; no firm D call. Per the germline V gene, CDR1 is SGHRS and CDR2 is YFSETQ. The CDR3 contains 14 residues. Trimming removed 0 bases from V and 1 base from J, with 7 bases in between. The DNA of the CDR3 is TGCGCCAGCAGCTTGGATCGGGGGAACACTGAAGCTTTCTTT. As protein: CASSLDRGNTEAFF.

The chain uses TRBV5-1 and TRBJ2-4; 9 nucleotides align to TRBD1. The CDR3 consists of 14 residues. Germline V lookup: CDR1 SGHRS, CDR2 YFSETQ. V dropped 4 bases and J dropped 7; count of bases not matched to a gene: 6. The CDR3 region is CASSHGDRENIQYF. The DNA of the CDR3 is TGCGCCAGCAGCCATGGGGACAGGGAGAACATTCAGTACTTC.

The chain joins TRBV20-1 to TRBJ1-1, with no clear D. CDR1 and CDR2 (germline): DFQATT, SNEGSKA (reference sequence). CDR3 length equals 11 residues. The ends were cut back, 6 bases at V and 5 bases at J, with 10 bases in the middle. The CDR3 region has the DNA TGCAGTGCCGGGAGGTTAACTGAAGCTTTCTTT. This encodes CSAGRLTEAFF.

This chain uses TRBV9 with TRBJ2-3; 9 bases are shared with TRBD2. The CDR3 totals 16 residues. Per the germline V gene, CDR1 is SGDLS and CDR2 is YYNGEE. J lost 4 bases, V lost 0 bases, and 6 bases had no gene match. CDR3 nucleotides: TGTGCCAGCAGCGTAGTGCCTAGCGGGGATGCAGATACGCAGTATTTT. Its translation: CASSVVPSGDADTQYF.

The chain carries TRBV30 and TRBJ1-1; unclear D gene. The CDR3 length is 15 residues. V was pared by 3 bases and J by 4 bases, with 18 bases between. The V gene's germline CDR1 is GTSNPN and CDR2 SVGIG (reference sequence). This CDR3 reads CAWRRSEGLRTEAFF. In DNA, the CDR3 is TGTGCCTGGAGACGCTCGGAGGGTTTACGCACTGAAGCTTTCTTT.

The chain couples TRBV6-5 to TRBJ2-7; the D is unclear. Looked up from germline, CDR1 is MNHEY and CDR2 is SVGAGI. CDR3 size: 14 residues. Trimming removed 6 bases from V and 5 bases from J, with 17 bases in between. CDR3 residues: CASRKLILVHEQYF. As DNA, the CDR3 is TGTGCCAGCAGAAAGCTAATCCTGGTCCACGAGCAGTACTTC.